These 32 T cell receptor beta chains were all obtained from the same sample, sequenced in a study of control samples from healthy donors and cancer patients. Produced via immunoSEQ multiplex PCR; TCRdb's table is partial and in-frame only. The data hold 100,000 to 150,000 clones, with 80% to 95% observed a single time. The sequenced sample was blood. Receptors originate from a man aged 35-49 years in good health.

The V gene is TRBV7-2, the J gene TRBJ2-5; 11 nucleotides line up with TRBD2. Germline trimming cut 2 bases from V and 4 bases from J; bases unmatched to any gene: 3. CDR1 and CDR2 (germline): SGHTA, FQGNSA. The CDR3 is 15 residues long. The CDR3 protein is CASSLIAGGAETQYF. CDR3 nucleotides: TGTGCCAGCAGCTTAATAGCGGGGGGGGCAGAGACCCAGTACTTC.

This rearrangement joins TRBV15 to TRBJ2-7; TRBD1 aligns across 8 bases. The J segment lost 2 bases and the V segment lost 3 bases, leaving 3 bases of the junction unmatched. The CDR3 consists of 14 residues. Germline V CDR1 and CDR2: LNHNV, YYDKDF (reference sequence). The CDR3 reads CATSRGQATYEQYF. The CDR3 nucleotides are TGTGCCACCAGCAGGGGACAGGCTACCTACGAGCAGTACTTC. Based on the CDR3 plus reference TRBV15 and TRBJ2-7, the full variable domain is DAMVIQNPRYQVTQFGKPVTLSCSQTLNHNVMYWYQQKSSQAPKLLFHYYDKDFNNEADTPDNFQSRRPNTSFCFLDIRSPGLGDTAMYLCATSRGQATYEQYFGPGTRLTVT.

This clone was picked up one time. J is TRBJ2-5 and V is TRBV3-1 (or the pseudogene TRBV3-2), with D maybe TRBD2 (6 bases). The CDR3 has 13 residues. From germline, CDR1 is LGHDT and CDR2 YNNKEL (reference sequence). Trimming removed 4 bases from V and 13 bases from J, with 19 bases in between. The CDR3 region is CASSRGLDGFPYF. The CDR3 DNA reads TGTGCCAGCAGCCGGGGACTGGACGGCTTTCCGTACTTC.

The chain has TRBV2 and TRBJ2-5; D unresolved. CDR1 is SNHLY, CDR2 FYNNEI, per germline. Between the trimmed V and J ends, which lost 9 bases and 0 bases, there was a span of 8 bases. This CDR3 has 12 amino acids. The CDR3 DNA sequence: TGTGCCAGGGGTGGGAACCAAGAGACCCAGTACTTC. Amino acid sequence: CARGGNQETQYF.

The genes are TRBV30 and TRBJ1-1; 10 nucleotides agree with TRBD1. Germline CDR1 and CDR2: GTSNPN and SVGIG (reference sequence). CDR3 length: 14 amino acids. Germline trimming cut 1 base from V and 7 bases from J; bases unmatched to any gene: 6. DNA for the CDR3: TGTGCCTGGAGTGAGGGACAGGGGTACAATGAAGCTTTCTTT. Translation gives CAWSEGQGYNEAFF.

The count of this clone is one. The rearrangement links TRBV7-2 to TRBJ1-6; tentative D call: TRBD1 (6 bases). The CDR3 covers 16 residues. Looked up from germline, CDR1 is SGHTA and CDR2 is FQGNSA. Between the trimmed V and J ends, which lost 1 base and 9 bases, there was a span of 16 bases. CDR3 DNA sequence: TGTGCCAGCAGCTTAGTTGGCGGGCAGGGGTCTTCACCCCTCCACTTT. Translation: CASSLVGGQGSSPLHF.

The chain has TRBV10-3 and TRBJ1-3; unclear D gene. Per germline, CDR1 ENHRY and CDR2 SYGVKD. This CDR3 has 14 amino acids. V gave up 9 bases and J gave up 4 bases, with 16 bases separating them. The CDR3 DNA follows: TGTGCCATTGCGGGCCGCTTTAAAGGAAACACCATATATTTT. Residues: CAIAGRFKGNTIYF.

This chain links TRBV6-5 with TRBJ2-1, with D possibly being TRBD2 (6 bases). From germline, CDR1 is MNHEY and CDR2 SVGAGI. V lost 3 bases to trimming and J lost 3 bases, with 9 bases between them. This CDR3 has 14 amino acids. The CDR3 DNA is TGTGCCAGCAGTTATGCGGGGAGCTACAATGAGCAGTTCTTC. This gives the protein CASSYAGSYNEQFF.

The J gene is TRBJ1-2, the V gene TRBV3-1 (or the pseudogene TRBV3-2); D might be TRBD1 (5 bases). The CDR3 has 13 residues. V was trimmed by 2 bases and J by 4 bases, leaving 8 bases between them. CDR1 is LGHDT, CDR2 YNNKEL, per germline (reference sequence). The CDR3 loop is CASSQTRGYGYTF. The CDR3 DNA reads as TGTGCCAGCAGCCAAACAAGGGGCTATGGCTACACCTTC.

The V call is TRBV19, the J call TRBJ2-5; D is possibly TRBD1 or TRBD2 (6 bases each). The CDR3 sequence is 14 residues long. Germline V gene sequence: CDR1 LNHDA, CDR2 SQIVND (reference sequence). V was shortened by 4 bases and J by 5 bases, with 14 bases between the two germline ends. The chain's CDR3 is CASSKRGAVETQYF. The CDR3 DNA follows: TGTGCCAGTAGTAAGAGGGGGGCCGTGGAGACCCAGTACTTC.

The chain recombines TRBV6-6 with TRBJ2-5; tentatively, D is TRBD1 (6 bases). The V gene lost 8 bases and the J gene lost 5 bases, with 24 bases spanning the gap. The CDR3 spans 16 residues. The germline V gene encodes CDR1 MNHNY and CDR2 SVGAGI (reference sequence). CDR3 amino acids: CASQGSTASHRETQYF. CDR3 coding DNA: TGTGCCAGCCAGGGGTCGACGGCCAGCCATAGGGAGACCCAGTACTTC.

V usage is TRBV5-1 and J usage is TRBJ1-5, with D uncertain. CDR1 is SGHRS and CDR2 is YFSETQ in the germline V gene. This CDR3 has 13 residues. Trimming shortened V by 1 base and J by 2 bases, and 4 bases separated the two germline ends. The CDR3 is CASSLLGNQPQHF. CDR3 DNA: TGCGCCAGCAGCTTGTTGGGCAATCAGCCCCAGCATTTT.

The rearrangement uses TRBV5-1 and TRBJ2-7; 7 nucleotides line up with TRBD1. The CDR3 has 16 amino acids. The germline CDR1 and CDR2 sequences are SGHRS and YFSETQ. V gave up 0 bases and J gave up 1 base; unmatched junction bases: 7. The CDR3 sequence is CASSLEQGPKSYEQYF. In nucleotides, the CDR3 is TGCGCCAGCAGCTTGGAACAGGGGCCGAAATCCTACGAGCAGTACTTC.

This sequence joins TRBV25-1 and TRBJ1-1, with 9 bases matching TRBD1. CDR1 and CDR2 from the germline V gene are MGHDK and SYGVNS. J was trimmed by 2 bases and V by 2 bases; bases with no gene match: 3. This CDR3 is built from 15 residues. The CDR3 DNA follows: TGTGCCAGCAGTGAACCGGGACAGGGAAACACTGAAGCTTTCTTT. Translation: CASSEPGQGNTEAFF.

V usage is TRBV6-6 and J usage is TRBJ2-1, with D perhaps TRBD1 (7 bases). CDR1 MNHNY and CDR2 SVGAGI come from the germline V gene (reference sequence). The CDR3 runs to 14 residues. V was shortened by 5 bases and J by 7 bases, with 15 bases between the two germline ends. The CDR3 DNA follows: TGTGCCAGCAGTACACAGGGGAGGAGAAATGAGCAGTTCTTC. Translated, it gives CASSTQGRRNEQFF.

Note on this clone: Other DNA sequences in the same sample also yield this CDR3. The V gene is TRBV11-2, the J gene TRBJ2-7; 9 nucleotides line up with TRBD1. V lost 2 bases and J lost 5; bases outside the gene matches: 4. The germline gives CDR1 SGHAT, CDR2 FQNNGV. CDR3 length: 14 amino acids. The CDR3 coding sequence is TGTGCCAGCAGCTTATTAAGGGACAGGGACGAGCAGTACTTC. It is translated as CASSLLRDRDEQYF.

The CDR3 sequence: CASTRGSELNTEAFF. The CDR3 DNA reads TGTGCCAGCACCCGAGGTTCAGAATTAAACACTGAAGCTTTCTTT. The V and J genes are TRBV28 and TRBJ1-1; no clear D gene. The CDR3 is 15 amino acids. Trimming left V 7 bases short and J 2 bases short, with 17 bases between. Germline-derived CDR1 and CDR2 are MDHEN and SYDVKM.

This clone was observed a few times. This chain links TRBV10-1 with TRBJ2-7; maybe TRBD2 (5 bases). In germline, CDR1 is WNHNN, CDR2 SYGVQD (reference sequence). Trimming removed 3 bases at V and 3 bases at J, with 15 bases between. This CDR3 has 15 residues. For the CDR3, the DNA is TGCGCCAGCAGTGATTACGGCCTCCGGGGCTACGAGCAGTACTTC. As protein: CASSDYGLRGYEQYF.

This clone was seen just once. CDR3 in amino acids: CASSLVVATDTQYF. The CDR3 DNA reads as TGTGCCAGCAGCTTAGTGGTAGCCACAGATACGCAGTATTTT. This chain links TRBV11-2 with TRBJ2-3; D is unclear. The CDR3 consists of 14 residues. V was clipped by 1 base and J by 2 bases, with 7 bases between them. In germline, CDR1 is SGHAT, CDR2 FQNNGV.

This chain joins TRBV12-3 or TRBV12-4 and TRBJ1-3, with TRBD1 as a possible D gene (6 bases). Trimming shortened V by 5 bases and J by 8 bases, and 13 bases separated the two germline ends. This CDR3 is built from 13 residues. The CDR3 region has the DNA TGTGCCAGCAGTCGACAGGACATCTACACCATATATTTT. Its protein is CASSRQDIYTIYF.

The V and J genes are TRBV4-2 and TRBJ2-5; D is undetermined. Germline V CDR1 and CDR2: LGHNA, YNFKEQ. The V and J ends lost 0 bases and 4 bases respectively, with 9 bases between them. The CDR3 totals 14 residues. The CDR3 DNA follows: TGTGCCAGCAGCCAAGAGCTGCCCGGAGAGACCCAGTACTTC. Translating it yields CASSQELPGETQYF.

This chain connects TRBV30 to TRBJ1-2; the D gene is possibly TRBD1 (6 bases). In germline, CDR1 is GTSNPN, CDR2 SVGIG (reference sequence). The CDR3 contains 11 residues. Trimming took 2 bases from V and 13 from J, leaving 14 bases between them. The CDR3 bases are TGTGCCTGGAGTCTACAGGGCTACTCCACCTTC. This gives the protein CAWSLQGYSTF.

The rearrangement joins TRBV28 to TRBJ1-1, with D possibly being TRBD1 (5 bases). The CDR3 consists of 15 residues. CDR1 is MDHEN, CDR2 SYDVKM, per germline. The V and J ends lost 3 bases and 2 bases respectively, with 13 bases between them. DNA of the CDR3: TGTGCCAGCAGTTTGGGGGGTGTCAAAAACACTGAAGCTTTCTTT. It encodes CASSLGGVKNTEAFF.

The CDR3 loop is CASSLTYEQYF. The CDR3 nucleotides are TGCGCCAGCAGCCTCACCTACGAGCAGTACTTC. V gene TRBV5-1 combines with J gene TRBJ2-7; unclear D gene. Germline assignment: CDR1 SGHRS and CDR2 YFSETQ. V lost 4 bases and J lost 2, with 4 bases in between. The CDR3 extends over 11 amino acids.

The chain joins TRBV12-3 or TRBV12-4 to TRBJ1-1; D call uncertain. This CDR3 spans 12 amino acids. Trimming removed 3 bases at V and 11 bases at J, with 13 bases between. The DNA of the CDR3 is TGTGCCAGCAGTTTTACCGCCACGAGGGCTTTCTTT. Protein sequence: CASSFTATRAFF.

The chain has TRBV6-5 and TRBJ2-5, with 14 bases identical to TRBD2. The CDR3 has 15 residues. Germline values: CDR1 MNHEY, CDR2 SVGAGI. The J segment lost 3 bases and the V segment lost 9 bases, leaving 6 bases of the junction unmatched. CDR3 protein: CARGSGLAGEETQYF. The CDR3 nucleotides read TGTGCCAGAGGTTCGGGACTAGCGGGGGAAGAGACCCAGTACTTC.

The rearrangement links TRBV6-1 to TRBJ2-1, with 7 nucleotides matching TRBD2. From germline, CDR1 is MNHNS and CDR2 SASEGT. V was pared by 1 base and J by 0 bases, with 6 bases of the junction left unmatched. The CDR3 totals 17 residues. This CDR3 is CASSEGTGGRSYNEQFF. The CDR3 coding sequence is TGTGCCAGCAGTGAAGGGACGGGGGGTCGCTCCTACAATGAGCAGTTCTTC.

The chain recombines TRBV15 with TRBJ2-5, with D possibly TRBD1 on 8 matching bases. The V gene's germline CDR1 is LNHNV and CDR2 YYDKDF (reference sequence). The CDR3 runs to 15 residues. V lost 4 bases to trimming and J lost 4 bases, with 16 bases between them. The CDR3 loop reads CATSTNRGGLETQYF. The CDR3 DNA reads TGTGCCACCAGCACAAACAGGGGGGGGTTAGAGACCCAGTACTTC. The full variable domain, completed using reference TRBV15 and TRBJ2-5, is DAMVIQNPRYQVTQFGKPVTLSCSQTLNHNVMYWYQQKSSQAPKLLFHYYDKDFNNEADTPDNFQSRRPNTSFCFLDIRSPGLGDTAMYLCATSTNRGGLETQYFGPGTRLLVL.

The table lists this clone with a count of one. The chain couples TRBV5-8 to TRBJ2-7; no definite D call. The CDR3 extends over 14 amino acids. Germline CDR1 SGHTS, CDR2 YDEGEE. Between the trimmed V and J ends, which lost 4 bases and 6 bases, there was a span of 17 bases. The DNA of the CDR3 is TGTGCCAGCAGCCAAAGAAATTCCCCCGGCGAGCAGTACTTC. Encoded protein: CASSQRNSPGEQYF.

The chain has TRBV27 and TRBJ1-2, with 11 bases matching TRBD1. The CDR3 consists of 14 residues. Germline CDR1 MNHEY, CDR2 SMNVEV (reference sequence). The ends lost 6 bases at V and 1 base at J; junction bases unmatched: 1. The CDR3 DNA follows: TGTGCCAGCAGGGACAGGGGGCGTAACTATGGCTACACCTTC. It specifies CASRDRGRNYGYTF.

The gene calls are TRBV24-1 and TRBJ2-3; TRBD1 matches 7 bases. Germline V gene data show CDR1 as KGHDR and CDR2 as SFDVKD. The CDR3 covers 15 residues. With V trimmed by 7 bases and J by 2 bases, 8 bases remained unmatched. Written as DNA, the CDR3 is TGTGCCACCAGCCGGGACAGATCTTTCACAGATACGCAGTATTTT. Translated: CATSRDRSFTDTQYF.

CDR3 DNA sequence: TGTGCCAGCAGCAGGGACTATGGAACTGAAGCTTTCTTT. Translation: CASSRDYGTEAFF. This sequence joins TRBV7-9 and TRBJ1-1; maybe TRBD1 (5 bases). The CDR3 runs 13 residues. Germline CDR1 is SEHNR and CDR2 is FQNEAQ (reference sequence). V was pared by 5 bases and J by 5 bases, with 12 bases between. Using reference TRBV7-9 and TRBJ1-1 for the parts outside the CDR3, the full variable domain is DTGVSQNPRHKITKRGQNVTFRCDPISEHNRLYWYRQTLGQGPEFLTYFQNEAQLEKSRLLSDRFSAERPKGSFSTLEIQRTEQGDSAMYLCASSRDYGTEAFFGQGTRLTVV.